Described below is a single T cell receptor beta chain sequence and its context. In its sample, this clone was seen once. Its antigen is unknown. Base quality data are lacking; no much larger clone is found one base away. The donors were healthy, HIV-negative adults with no recently reported acute infections or vaccinations. All donors were Caucasian adults living in Nashville, Tennessee, USA. CD4+ T cells were enriched by magnetic negative selection; naive cells were then positively selected on CD45RA, and the negative fraction formed the memory subset. Blood was obtained by leukapheresis, after which PBMCs were separated by Ficoll-Histopaque density gradient centrifugation and cryopreserved in liquid nitrogen vapor phase. Purity and quantity of every magnetically sorted T cell population were checked by analytical flow cytometry. From each sorted fraction, genomic DNA was isolated and quantified by UV absorbance on a Nanodrop 2000c.

TCR CDR3 regions were amplified from genomic DNA by multiplex PCR using the deep immunoSEQ assay. For each cell subset, the extracted genomic DNA was distributed evenly across all wells of several immunoSEQ 96-well plates, and each plate served as one replicate. For sorted subsets, each replicate PCR was loaded with around 200 ng genomic DNA, equivalent to roughly 30,000 T cell genomes. Purified libraries were measured with a Qubit 3.0 fluorometer, size-checked on a Bioanalyzer 2100, and measured again with the KAPA Library Quantification kit. Each immunoSEQ 96-well plate was sequenced on its own single-read 150-cycle Illumina NextSeq 550 flow cell. As for the original processing: Because only junctional sequences without quality scores were contained in the immunoSEQ output, filtering matching that applied to full-length reads could not be performed. To assign V/J genes and CDR3, sequences were annotated using PyIR, a Python wrapper for IgBLAST v1.9, with IMGT germline references. Reads with weak V/J assignments (E-value above 1e-6), missing CDR3, stop codons, out-of-frame junctions, or ambiguous translated residues were removed. V3J clonotypes were defined by identical inferred V gene, J gene, and CDR3 amino acid sequence. Percentage overlap between repertoires was computed as shared unique clonotypes divided by the size of the smaller repertoire. Repertoire richness was assessed with RTK rarefaction, the Chao1 estimator, and Recon v2.1 estimates of unobserved clonotypes. Generation probabilities were computed with OLGA for all TCRbeta clonotypes obtained by the gDNA method from a few donors. TCRdb took over this immuneACCESS table, retaining in-frame rearrangements with V and J assigned. Such tables are incomplete; in checked studies, under half of the missing clones stem from an unresolved V gene, and the remainder is unexplained. That table furnishes V, J and clone size, whereas the DNA furnished D and trimming. For this sample the table gives 2 million to 2.5 million clones, of which more than 90% were detected only once. The ten largest make up over 0.1% of the sample.

The sample is drawn from a study of shared clonotypes between healthy human individuals (dated by TCRdb to 2020 to 2022). Broadly, across the study: A few men and a couple of women, aged 18 to 49 years, made up the cohort. To estimate repertoire size and how much clonotypes are shared between individuals, the study performed deep sequencing of blood TCR repertoires from about 5 healthy adults. For each donor, CD4 naive and CD4 memory were each given three plates, CD8 naive was given two plates, and CD8 memory was given one plate. Libraries were prepared and TCR repertoires were sequenced by different laboratories using diverse techniques, in order to increase sequencing depth and limit assay-specific biases. Leukapheresis yielded between about 0.9 and 8.9 billion PBMCs per donor.

Study-level results and caveats: Pairwise subsampling led to the expectation that sequencing depth would affect the degree of clonotype sharing among donors. The small number of donors limited the genetic and exposure-history diversity represented. Only blood was sampled, and tissue TCR repertoires likely differ from those in blood. When a few donors were compared, the shared fraction of clonotypes was around 4.6% for naive CD4, more than 3% for naive CD8, roughly 2.5% for memory CD4, and approximately 0.4% for memory CD8. Incomplete sequencing was indicated by rarefaction of sorted-subset datasets, despite the large sequencing depth. Estimated clonotype richness was generally larger for naive than for memory subsets. Clonotypes shared by all four sorted-subset donors showed higher generation probabilities than non-shared clonotypes.

The TCR was taken from a man between 18 and 35 years old in good health. Sequencing used naive CD4+ T cells sorted from blood. The label giving this sample's cell subset or site can be read as: CD45RA+ positively selected.

The CDR3 here reads CASSLGDRDNYGYTF. The sequence in DNA is TGTGCCAGCAGCTTGGGGGACAGAGATAACTATGGCTACACCTTC. Recombination joined TRBV5-6 with TRBJ1-2; 7 bases in the middle match TRBD1. The CDR3 goes from the cysteine to the phenylalanine over 15 residues. Just CDR3 DNA is preserved here, 45 bases in frame from base 1. From a lookup of the germline V gene, CDR1 and CDR2 are SGHDT and YYEEEE. The germline V and J ends show losses of 0 bases and 1 base respectively, and no gene match explains 3 bases of the junction.